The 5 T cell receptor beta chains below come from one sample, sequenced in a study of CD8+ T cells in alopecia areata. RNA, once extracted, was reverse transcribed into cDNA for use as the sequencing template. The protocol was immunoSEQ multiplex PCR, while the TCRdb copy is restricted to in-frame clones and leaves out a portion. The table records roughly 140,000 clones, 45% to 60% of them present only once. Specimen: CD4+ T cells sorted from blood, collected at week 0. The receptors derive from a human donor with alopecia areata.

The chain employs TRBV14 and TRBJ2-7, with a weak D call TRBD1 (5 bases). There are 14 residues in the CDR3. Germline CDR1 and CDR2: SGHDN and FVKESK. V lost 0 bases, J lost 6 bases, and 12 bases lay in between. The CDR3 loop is CASSQERRQGEQYF. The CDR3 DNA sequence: TGTGCCAGCAGCCAAGAGAGACGGCAGGGCGAGCAGTACTTC.

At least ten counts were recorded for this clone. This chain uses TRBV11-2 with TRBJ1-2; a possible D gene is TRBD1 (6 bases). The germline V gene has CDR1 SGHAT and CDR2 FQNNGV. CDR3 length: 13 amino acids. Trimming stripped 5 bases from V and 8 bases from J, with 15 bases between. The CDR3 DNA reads TGTGCCAGCAGCCGACTAGGGGGGGACGGCTACACCTTC. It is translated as CASSRLGGDGYTF.

CDR3 in DNA: TGTGCCAGCAGTAGTGGAGGGCGGGAGACCCAGTACTTC. Translating gives CASSSGGRETQYF. The chain combines TRBV25-1 with TRBJ2-5; perhaps TRBD2 as D (6 bases). The CDR3 consists of 13 residues. CDR1 is MGHDK and CDR2 is SYGVNS in the germline V gene. Trimming cost V 5 bases and J 5 bases, with 12 bases left between them.

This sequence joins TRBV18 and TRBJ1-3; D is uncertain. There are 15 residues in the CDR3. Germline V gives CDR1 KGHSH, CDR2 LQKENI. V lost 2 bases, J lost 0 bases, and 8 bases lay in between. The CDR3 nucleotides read TGTGCCAGCTCACCAAACAAAAACTCTGGAAACACCATATATTTT. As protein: CASSPNKNSGNTIYF.

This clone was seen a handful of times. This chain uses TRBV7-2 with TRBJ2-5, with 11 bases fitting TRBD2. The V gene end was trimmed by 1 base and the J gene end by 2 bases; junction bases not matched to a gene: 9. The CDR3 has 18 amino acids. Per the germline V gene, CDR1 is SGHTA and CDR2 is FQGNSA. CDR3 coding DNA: TGTGCCAGCAGCTTAGGAATCGGGGGACTAGCGGTTCAAGAGACCCAGTACTTC. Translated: CASSLGIGGLAVQETQYF.